Below, 14 T cell receptor beta chains from the same sample are listed, as sequenced in a study of T cell repertoires in cytomegalovirus infection. TCRdb redid the calling of the reads with MiXCR, one entry per CDR3 protein. This sample has 140,000 to 150,000 distinct CDR3 sequences; over 25% occur once, and the top ten carry 45% to 55%. These TCRs are of unknown antigen specificity. This specimen was CD8+ T cells from cultured PBMCs, taken from culture after CMV antigen stimulation. These receptors were taken from a human donor in good health (CMV status not recorded). Some clones in this sample may be carry-over from other donors' samples.

This clonotype was recorded at least ten times. The rearrangement joins TRBV7-2 to TRBJ2-7; no definite D call. CDR3 length: 13 residues. The V gene's germline CDR1 is SGHTA and CDR2 FQGNSA. The ends were cut back, 5 bases at V and 6 bases at J, with 14 bases in the middle. CDR3 bases: TGTGCCAGCAGCCTAGATATTGTTGTCGAGCAGTACTTC. This sequence encodes CASSLDIVVEQYF.

CDR3 amino acids: CASSRIESSYNEQFF. Here the CDR3 DNA reads TGCGCCAGCAGCCGCATCGAGAGCTCCTACAATGAGCAGTTCTTC. This chain links TRBV4-1 with TRBJ2-1, with unresolved D. Looked up from germline, CDR1 is MGHRA and CDR2 is YSYEKL. This CDR3 has 15 residues. V lost 4 bases to trimming and J lost 0 bases, with 10 bases between them.

This clonotype was seen only a few times. This chain joins TRBV7-6 and TRBJ2-7; a possible D gene is TRBD1 (5 bases). The CDR3 length is 14 residues. The ends were cut back, 5 bases at V and 0 bases at J, with 11 bases in the middle. Germline V lookup: CDR1 SGHVS, CDR2 FNYEAQ. The CDR3 DNA sequence: TGTGCCAGCAGCCAGGGAACCCTCTCCTACGAGCAGTACTTC. It translates to CASSQGTLSYEQYF.

The chain recombines TRBV2 with TRBJ1-1; D might be TRBD1 (5 bases). Per the germline V gene, CDR1 is SNHLY and CDR2 is FYNNEI. CDR3 length: 15 residues. The V end was cut by 3 bases, the J end by 1 base, with 12 bases between. DNA of the CDR3: TGTGCCAGCAGTGATGTCTTCAGGGCGAACACTGAAGCTTTCTTT. It is translated as CASSDVFRANTEAFF.

This clonotype has more than one count but fewer than ten. The chain recombines TRBV29-1 with TRBJ1-5, with D possibly being TRBD1 (6 bases). Trimming removed 4 bases from V and 6 bases from J, with 16 bases in between. The CDR3 contains 14 residues. The germline V gene encodes CDR1 SQVTM and CDR2 ANQGSEA. CDR3 sequence (DNA): TGCAGCGTTGGGGGGCAGGGGTCTGGTCAGCCCCAGCATTTT. It is translated as CSVGGQGSGQPQHF.

This clonotype was seen a few times. V and J are TRBV10-3 and TRBJ2-2; 7 bases fit TRBD1. This CDR3 has 13 amino acids. Germline CDR1 reads ENHRY; CDR2 reads SYGVKD. V gave up 10 bases and J gave up 3 bases; unmatched junction bases: 5. CDR3 coding DNA: TGTGCCACGACAGGGTTAGACACCGGGGAGCTGTTTTTT. It is translated as CATTGLDTGELFF.

This clonotype was found a few times. The genes are TRBV2 and TRBJ2-3, with 14 bases aligning to TRBD2. V was clipped by 6 bases and J by 0 bases; unmatched bases: 8. This CDR3 is built from 18 residues. From germline, CDR1 is SNHLY and CDR2 FYNNEI. This chain's CDR3 is CASRGLAGARASTDTQYF. The CDR3 region has the DNA TGTGCCAGCAGGGGACTAGCGGGGGCCCGTGCTAGCACAGATACGCAGTATTTT.

A few counts support this clonotype. This chain uses TRBV2 with TRBJ1-6; D gene ambiguous. V lost 5 bases to trimming and J lost 14 bases, with 16 bases between them. Germline V gene data show CDR1 as SNHLY and CDR2 as FYNNEI. This CDR3 is built from 13 residues. CDR3: CASSHPVEFSLHF. DNA for the CDR3: TGTGCCAGCAGTCACCCGGTGGAGTTTTCCCTCCACTTT. Full variable domain (missing parts from reference TRBV2 and TRBJ1-6): EPEVTQTPSHQVTQMGQEVILRCVPISNHLYFYWYRQILGQKVEFLVSFYNNEISEKSEIFDDQFSVERPDGSNFTLKIRSTKLEDSAMYFCASSHPVEFSLHFGNGTRLTVT.

The rearrangement joins TRBV19 to TRBJ1-1; D may be TRBD1 (6 bases). V was trimmed by 7 bases and J by 3 bases, leaving 12 bases between them. The CDR3 extends over 13 amino acids. The germline V gene has CDR1 LNHDA and CDR2 SQIVND (reference sequence). CDR3 nucleotide sequence: TGTGCCAGTACCACAGGGATATACACTGAAGCTTTCTTT. As protein: CASTTGIYTEAFF.

This clonotype was counted between two and nine times. The chain has TRBV27 and TRBJ1-3, with D possibly being TRBD1 (5 bases). The CDR3 contains 15 residues. Germline loops: CDR1 MNHEY, CDR2 SMNVEV (reference sequence). The V gene lost 6 bases and the J gene lost 1 base, with 13 bases spanning the gap. The CDR3: CASSGGGVSGNTIYF. The CDR3 DNA follows: TGTGCCAGCAGCGGAGGAGGGGTGTCTGGAAACACCATATATTTT.

This clonotype was observed a few times. The V gene is TRBV9, the J gene TRBJ2-1; D is unresolved. This CDR3 has 16 residues. With 6 bases removed from V and 0 bases from J, the gap between germline ends came to 16 bases. The germline V gene encodes CDR1 SGDLS and CDR2 YYNGEE. The DNA for the CDR3 is TGTGCCAGCAATGACCCCGCAGGTGACTCCTACAATGAGCAGTTCTTC. It is translated as CASNDPAGDSYNEQFF.

This chain joins TRBV19 and TRBJ2-2, with no clear D. This CDR3 contains 15 residues. CDR1 LNHDA and CDR2 SQIVND come from the germline V gene (reference sequence). V gave up 5 bases and J gave up 1 base, with 11 bases separating them. In DNA form, the CDR3 reads TGTGCCAGTAGTCCCCGGACGAGGAACACCGGGGAGCTGTTTTTT. Protein sequence: CASSPRTRNTGELFF.

A few counts support this clonotype. The J gene is TRBJ2-1, the V gene TRBV7-6, with a possible D match to TRBD2 (6 bases). Germline V gene data show CDR1 as SGHVS and CDR2 as FNYEAQ. Trimming left V 5 bases short and J 6 bases short, with 8 bases between. This CDR3 has 12 residues. CDR3 bases: TGTGCCAGCAGCGAACTAGCCAATGAGCAGTTCTTC. This gives the protein CASSELANEQFF.

This clonotype was recorded a few times. The genes are TRBV12-3 or TRBV12-4 and TRBJ2-7, with D maybe TRBD1 (6 bases). The CDR3 has 15 amino acids. Trimming took 4 bases from V and 4 from J, leaving 17 bases between them. The CDR3 protein is CASSYRDTFYYEQYF. CDR3 in DNA: TGTGCCAGCAGTTACCGGGACACCTTTTATTACGAGCAGTACTTC.